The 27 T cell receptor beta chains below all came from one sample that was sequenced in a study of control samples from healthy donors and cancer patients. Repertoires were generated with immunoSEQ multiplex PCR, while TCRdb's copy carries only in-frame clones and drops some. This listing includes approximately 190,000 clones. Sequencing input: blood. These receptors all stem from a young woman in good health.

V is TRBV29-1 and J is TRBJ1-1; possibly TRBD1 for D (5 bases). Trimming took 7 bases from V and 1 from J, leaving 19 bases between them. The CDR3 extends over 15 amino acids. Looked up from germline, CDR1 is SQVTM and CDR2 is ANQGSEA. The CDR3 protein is CSAGWIPTENTEAFF. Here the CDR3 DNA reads TGCAGCGCTGGGTGGATTCCGACAGAGAACACTGAAGCTTTCTTT. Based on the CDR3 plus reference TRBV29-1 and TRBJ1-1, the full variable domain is SAVISQKPSRDICQRGTSLTIQCQVDSQVTMMFWYRQQPGQSLTLIATANQGSEATYESGFVIDKFPISRPNLTFSTLTVSNMSPEDSSIYLCSAGWIPTENTEAFFGQGTRLTVV.

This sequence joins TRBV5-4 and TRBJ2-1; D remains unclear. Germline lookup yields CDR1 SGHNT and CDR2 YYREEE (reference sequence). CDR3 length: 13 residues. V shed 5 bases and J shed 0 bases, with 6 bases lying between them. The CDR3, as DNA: TGTGCCAGCAGGGACCTCTCCTACAATGAGCAGTTCTTC. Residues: CASRDLSYNEQFF.

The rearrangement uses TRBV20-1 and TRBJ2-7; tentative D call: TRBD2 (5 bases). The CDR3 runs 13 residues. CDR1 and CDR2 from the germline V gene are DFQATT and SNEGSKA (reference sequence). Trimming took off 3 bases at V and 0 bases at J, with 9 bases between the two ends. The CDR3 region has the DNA TGCAGTGCTAGTCGGGGAATCTCCTACGAGCAGTACTTC. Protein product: CSASRGISYEQYF.

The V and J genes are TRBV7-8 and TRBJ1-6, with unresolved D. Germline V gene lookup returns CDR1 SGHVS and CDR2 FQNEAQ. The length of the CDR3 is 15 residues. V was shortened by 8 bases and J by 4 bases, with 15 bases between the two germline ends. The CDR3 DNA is TGTGCCAGCCACAGAGGAAACAGTTATAATTCACCCCTCCACTTT. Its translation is CASHRGNSYNSPLHF.

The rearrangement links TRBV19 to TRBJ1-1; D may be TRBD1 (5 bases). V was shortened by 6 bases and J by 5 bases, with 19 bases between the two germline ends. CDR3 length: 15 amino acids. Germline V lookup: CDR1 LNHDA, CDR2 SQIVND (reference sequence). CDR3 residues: CASRGRVEGETEAFF. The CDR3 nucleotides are TGTGCCAGTAGGGGACGGGTCGAAGGAGAAACTGAAGCTTTCTTT.

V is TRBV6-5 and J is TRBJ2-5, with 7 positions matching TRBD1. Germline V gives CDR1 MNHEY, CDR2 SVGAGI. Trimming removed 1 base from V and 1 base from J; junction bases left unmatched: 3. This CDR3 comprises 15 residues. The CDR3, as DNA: TGTGCCAGCAGTTACTTAGGGGGCGCCCAAGAGACCCAGTACTTC. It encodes CASSYLGGAQETQYF.

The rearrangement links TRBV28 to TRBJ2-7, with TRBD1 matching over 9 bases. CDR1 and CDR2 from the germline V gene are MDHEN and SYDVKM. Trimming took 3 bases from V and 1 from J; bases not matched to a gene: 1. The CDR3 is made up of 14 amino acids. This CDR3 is CASSLTGGSYEQYF. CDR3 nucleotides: TGTGCCAGCAGTTTGACAGGGGGATCCTACGAGCAGTACTTC.

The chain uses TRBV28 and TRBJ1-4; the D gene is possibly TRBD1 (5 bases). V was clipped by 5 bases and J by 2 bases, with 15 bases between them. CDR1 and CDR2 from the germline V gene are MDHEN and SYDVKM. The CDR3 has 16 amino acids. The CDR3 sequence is CASSPIPGKTNEKLFF. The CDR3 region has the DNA TGTGCCAGCAGTCCAATTCCAGGGAAGACTAATGAAAAACTGTTTTTT.

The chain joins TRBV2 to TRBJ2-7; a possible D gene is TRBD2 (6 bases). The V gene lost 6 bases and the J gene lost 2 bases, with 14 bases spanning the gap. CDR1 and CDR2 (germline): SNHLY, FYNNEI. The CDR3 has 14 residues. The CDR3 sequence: CASSERLGPYEQYF. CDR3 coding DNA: TGTGCCAGCAGCGAGAGACTAGGACCCTACGAGCAGTACTTC.

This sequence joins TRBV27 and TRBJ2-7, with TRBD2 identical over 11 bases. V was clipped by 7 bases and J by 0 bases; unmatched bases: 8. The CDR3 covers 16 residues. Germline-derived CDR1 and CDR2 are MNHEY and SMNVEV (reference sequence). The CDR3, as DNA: TGTGCCAGCACAAGTCTAGCGGGGGGACTCTCCTACGAGCAGTACTTC. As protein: CASTSLAGGLSYEQYF.

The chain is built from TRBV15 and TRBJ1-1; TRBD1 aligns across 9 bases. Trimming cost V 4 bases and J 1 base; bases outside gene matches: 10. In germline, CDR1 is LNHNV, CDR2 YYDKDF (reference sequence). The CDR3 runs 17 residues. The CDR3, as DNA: TGTGCCACCAGCACGGACCACCGGACAGGGGAGAACACTGAAGCTTTCTTT. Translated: CATSTDHRTGENTEAFF.

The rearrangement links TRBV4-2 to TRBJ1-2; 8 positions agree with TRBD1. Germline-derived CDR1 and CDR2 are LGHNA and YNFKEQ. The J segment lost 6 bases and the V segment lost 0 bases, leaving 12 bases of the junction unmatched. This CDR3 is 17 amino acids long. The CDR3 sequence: CASSQDSPQGEVDGYTF. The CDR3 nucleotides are TGTGCCAGCAGCCAAGATTCGCCACAGGGGGAGGTAGATGGCTACACCTTC.

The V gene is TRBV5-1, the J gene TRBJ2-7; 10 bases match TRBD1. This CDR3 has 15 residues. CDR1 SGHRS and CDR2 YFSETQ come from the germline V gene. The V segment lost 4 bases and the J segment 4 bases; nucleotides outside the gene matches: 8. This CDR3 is CASSPAGTGEYEQYF. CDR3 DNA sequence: TGCGCCAGCAGCCCGGCCGGGACAGGGGAATACGAGCAGTACTTC.

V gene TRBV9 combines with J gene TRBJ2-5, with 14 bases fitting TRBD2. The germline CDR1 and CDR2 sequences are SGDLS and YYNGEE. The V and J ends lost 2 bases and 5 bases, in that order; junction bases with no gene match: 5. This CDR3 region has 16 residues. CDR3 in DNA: TGTGCCAGCAGCGTGACTAGCGGGGGGGCAGGGGAGACCCAGTACTTC. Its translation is CASSVTSGGAGETQYF. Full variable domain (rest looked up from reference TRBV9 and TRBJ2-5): DSGVTQTPKHLITATGQRVTLRCSPRSGDLSVYWYQQSLDQGLQFLIQYYNGEERAKGNILERFSAQQFPDLHSELNLSSLELGDSALYFCASSVTSGGAGETQYFGPGTRLLVL.

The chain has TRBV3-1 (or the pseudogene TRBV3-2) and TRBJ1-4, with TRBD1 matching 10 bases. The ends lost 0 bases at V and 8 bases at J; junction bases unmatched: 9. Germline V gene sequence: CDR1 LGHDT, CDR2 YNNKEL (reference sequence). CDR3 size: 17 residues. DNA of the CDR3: TGTGCCAGCAGCCAAGATCCGGGACAGGGGATTGAGGAAAAACTGTTTTTT. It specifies CASSQDPGQGIEEKLFF.

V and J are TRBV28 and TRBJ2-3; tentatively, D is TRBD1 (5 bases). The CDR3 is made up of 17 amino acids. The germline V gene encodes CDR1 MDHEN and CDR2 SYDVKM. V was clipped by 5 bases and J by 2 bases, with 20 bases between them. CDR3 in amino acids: CASSPPPKGKFTDTQYF. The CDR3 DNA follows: TGTGCCAGCAGTCCCCCCCCCAAGGGGAAATTCACAGATACGCAGTATTTT.

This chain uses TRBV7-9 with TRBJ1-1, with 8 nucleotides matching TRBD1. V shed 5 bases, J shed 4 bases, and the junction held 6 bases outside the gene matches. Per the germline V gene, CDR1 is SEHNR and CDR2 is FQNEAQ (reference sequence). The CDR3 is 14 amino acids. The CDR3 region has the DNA TGTGCCAGCAGCCGACAGGGGTTCGCCACTGAAGCTTTCTTT. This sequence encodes CASSRQGFATEAFF.

The CDR3 protein is CASSPAGDRGSYTF. CDR3 bases: TGTGCCAGCAGCCCGGCGGGGGACAGGGGTTCCTACACCTTC. V is TRBV28 and J is TRBJ1-2, with 10 bases matching TRBD1. The J segment lost 10 bases and the V segment lost 6 bases, leaving 11 bases of the junction unmatched. There are 14 residues in the CDR3. Germline CDR1 is MDHEN and CDR2 is SYDVKM.

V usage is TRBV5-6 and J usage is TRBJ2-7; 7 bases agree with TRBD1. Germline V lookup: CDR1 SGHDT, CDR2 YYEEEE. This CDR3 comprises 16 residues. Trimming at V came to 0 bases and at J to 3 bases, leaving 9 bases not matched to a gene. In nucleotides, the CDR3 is TGTGCCAGCAGCTTGGGGACCGGGACAGCCATCTACGAGCAGTACTTC. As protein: CASSLGTGTAIYEQYF.

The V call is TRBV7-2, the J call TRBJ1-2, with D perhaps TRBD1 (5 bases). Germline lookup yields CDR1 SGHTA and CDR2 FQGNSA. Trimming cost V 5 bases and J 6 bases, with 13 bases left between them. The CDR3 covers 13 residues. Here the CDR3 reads CASSPGPGHGYTF. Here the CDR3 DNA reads TGTGCCAGCAGCCCAGGCCCGGGGCATGGCTACACCTTC.

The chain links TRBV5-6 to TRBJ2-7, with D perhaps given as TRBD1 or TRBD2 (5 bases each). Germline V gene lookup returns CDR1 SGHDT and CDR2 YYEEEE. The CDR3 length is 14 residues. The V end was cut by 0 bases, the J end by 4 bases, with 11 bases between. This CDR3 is CASSLVQGVYEQYF. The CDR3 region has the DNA TGTGCCAGCAGCTTGGTCCAGGGAGTATACGAGCAGTACTTC.

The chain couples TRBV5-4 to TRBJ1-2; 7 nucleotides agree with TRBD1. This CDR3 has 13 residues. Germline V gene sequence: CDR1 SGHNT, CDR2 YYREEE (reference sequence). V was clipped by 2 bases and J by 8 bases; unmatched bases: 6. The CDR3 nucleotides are TGTGCCAGCAGCTTTACAGGGGTGAACGGCTACACCTTC. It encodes CASSFTGVNGYTF.

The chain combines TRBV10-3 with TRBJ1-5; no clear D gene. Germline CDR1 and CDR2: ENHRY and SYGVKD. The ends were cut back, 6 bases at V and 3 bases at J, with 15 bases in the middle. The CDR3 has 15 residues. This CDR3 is CAIRADTVVNQPQHF. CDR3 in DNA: TGTGCCATCAGGGCCGACACGGTGGTCAATCAGCCCCAGCATTTT.

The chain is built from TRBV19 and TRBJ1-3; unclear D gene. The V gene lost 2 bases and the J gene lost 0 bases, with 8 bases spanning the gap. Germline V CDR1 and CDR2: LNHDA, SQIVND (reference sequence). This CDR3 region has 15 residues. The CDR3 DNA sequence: TGTGCCAGTAGTATAATGGACTACTCTGGAAACACCATATATTTT. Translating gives CASSIMDYSGNTIYF.

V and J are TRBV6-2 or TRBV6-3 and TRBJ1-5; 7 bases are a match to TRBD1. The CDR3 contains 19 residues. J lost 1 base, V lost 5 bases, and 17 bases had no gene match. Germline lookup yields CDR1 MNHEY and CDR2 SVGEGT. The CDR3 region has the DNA TGTGCCAGCAGTCAACCGCGACAGGGCGTTCGAGTGAGCAATCAGCCCCAGCATTTT. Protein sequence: CASSQPRQGVRVSNQPQHF.

For the CDR3, the DNA is TGTGCCAGCACTCCTGGGGAAATCAACACTGAAGCTTTCTTT. Amino acids: CASTPGEINTEAFF. The J gene is TRBJ1-1, the V gene TRBV6-5; no reliable D call. The CDR3 is made up of 14 amino acids. The V gene lost 7 bases and the J gene lost 2 bases, with 14 bases spanning the gap. Germline values: CDR1 MNHEY, CDR2 SVGAGI.

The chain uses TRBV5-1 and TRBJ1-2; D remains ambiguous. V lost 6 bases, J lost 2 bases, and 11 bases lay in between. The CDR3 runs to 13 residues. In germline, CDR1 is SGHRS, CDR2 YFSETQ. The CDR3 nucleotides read TGCGCCAGCACCCCGGTGGGGAACTATGGCTACACCTTC. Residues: CASTPVGNYGYTF.